This T cell receptor (beta chain) was found in a study of cytomegalovirus exposure and HLA in healthy donors. Trimming took 0 bases from V and 1 from J, leaving 9 bases between them. This CDR3 region has 15 residues. Germline V gene sequence: CDR1 SQVTM, CDR2 ANQGSEA. This clone has a single count. In the PCR, 60 Vbeta and 13 Jbeta primers were used. The protocol was immunoSEQ multiplex PCR, while the TCRdb copy is restricted to in-frame clones and leaves out a portion. This sample has some 160,000 clones; over 75% occur once, and the top ten carry around 2.2%. This chain connects TRBV29-1 to TRBJ2-2; unclear D gene. Sequencing was performed on PBMCs. The receptor's source is a man aged 60 to 75 in good health and CMV-seronegative. In DNA form, the CDR3 reads TGCAGCGTTGAAGACCAAAGCCTGAACACCGGGGAGCTGTTTTTT. This sequence encodes CSVEDQSLNTGELFF.